The 20 T cell receptor beta chains below all came from one sample that was sequenced in a study of T-cell memory formation after mild COVID-19. TCRdb redid the calling of the 5' RACE reads with MiXCR, one entry per CDR3 protein. The data hold roughly 350,000 distinct CDR3 sequences, with under 25% observed a single time. Sequenced material: PBMCs or a T cell subset sorted from them (not recorded which). Receptors were obtained from an adult woman who had mild COVID-19 (a few samples of this study predate the infection). Cell type and time point are not known.

This clonotype has a count of ten or more. The rearrangement links TRBV7-9 to TRBJ1-2; weak D call: TRBD1 (6 bases). With 5 bases removed from V and 6 bases from J, the gap between germline ends came to 19 bases. This CDR3 spans 15 amino acids. The germline V gene has CDR1 SEHNR and CDR2 FQNEAQ (reference sequence). The CDR3 bases are TGTGCCAGCAGCGACCGGGGGCGCCCTTGGGATGGCTACACCTTC. Translating it yields CASSDRGRPWDGYTF.

The genes are TRBV19 and TRBJ1-5, with D possibly being TRBD1 (5 bases). Looked up from germline, CDR1 is LNHDA and CDR2 is SQIVND (reference sequence). This CDR3 has 15 amino acids. Trimming stripped 11 bases from V and 0 bases from J, with 17 bases between. CDR3 coding DNA: TGTGCCTCTGGGGGGTCTCGGTATAGCAATCAGCCCCAGCATTTT. Encoded protein: CASGGSRYSNQPQHF.

This clonotype was seen only a few times. This sequence joins TRBV7-9 and TRBJ1-2, with 10 nucleotides matching TRBD1. In germline, CDR1 is SEHNR, CDR2 FQNEAQ (reference sequence). This CDR3 region has 15 residues. After removal of 5 bases from V and 6 bases from J, the junction contained 9 bases not matched to a gene. The CDR3 nucleotides read TGTGCCAGCAGCCGCGACTCGGACAGGGGGGATGGCTACACCTTC. This gives the protein CASSRDSDRGDGYTF.

The gene calls are TRBV10-3 and TRBJ2-3; 10 bases line up with TRBD2. Trimming took 10 bases from V and 2 from J; bases not matched to a gene: 12. The germline V gene has CDR1 ENHRY and CDR2 SYGVKD. The length of the CDR3 is 16 residues. For the CDR3, the DNA is TGTGCCACCCAGGCCAGCGGGGGGGCCCCCACAGATACGCAGTATTTT. Translated: CATQASGGAPTDTQYF.

This clonotype was observed a handful of times. The chain has TRBV5-1 and TRBJ1-2; tentative D call: TRBD1 (5 bases). The CDR3 totals 15 residues. The germline gives CDR1 SGHRS, CDR2 YFSETQ. Trimming removed 2 bases from V and 10 bases from J, with 21 bases in between. The CDR3 DNA reads as TGCGCCAGCAGCTTAAGGGGTGGCAGCCAGACGGACTACACCTTC. Its translation is CASSLRGGSQTDYTF.

There are a few counts of this clonotype. The V and J genes are TRBV3-1 and TRBJ1-2; TRBD1 might be the D (5 bases). The V end lost 1 base, the J end lost 4 bases, and 13 bases lay between the germline ends. Per the germline V gene, CDR1 is LGHDT and CDR2 is YNNKEL (reference sequence). CDR3 length: 15 residues. Written as DNA, the CDR3 is TGTGCCAGCAGCCAAGCGCAGGGTGATGGCTATGGCTACACCTTC. Translating gives CASSQAQGDGYGYTF.

This clonotype was seen a few times. The rearrangement uses TRBV6-1 and TRBJ2-6; D may be TRBD1 (6 bases). V shed 10 bases and J shed 0 bases, with 13 bases lying between them. The CDR3 extends over 15 amino acids. Germline V CDR1 and CDR2: MNHNS, SASEGT. CDR3 DNA: TGTGCCACCCAGGGGTCAACCTCTGGGGCCAACGTCCTGACTTTC. This codes for CATQGSTSGANVLTF.

This chain uses TRBV5-4 with TRBJ2-5; D is possibly TRBD2 (6 bases). Trimming took off 3 bases at V and 5 bases at J, with 11 bases between the two ends. Germline CDR1 and CDR2: SGHNT and YYREEE (reference sequence). The CDR3 runs to 13 residues. The CDR3, as DNA: TGTGCCAGCAGCTGGAAACGGGGGGAGACCCAGTACTTC. Translating gives CASSWKRGETQYF.

V gene TRBV7-9 combines with J gene TRBJ2-5; D ambiguous. The V end lost 0 bases, the J end lost 4 bases, and 15 bases lay between the germline ends. The CDR3 loop spans 16 amino acids. CDR1 and CDR2 from the germline V gene are SEHNR and FQNEAQ (reference sequence). The DNA of the CDR3 is TGTGCCAGCAGCTTAGCCGTTTCGATATCAAGAGAGACCCAGTACTTC. This sequence encodes CASSLAVSISRETQYF.

The chain has TRBV7-2 and TRBJ1-1; 7 nucleotides agree with TRBD1. The CDR3 contains 15 residues. Germline CDR1 reads SGHTA; CDR2 reads FQGNSA. J was trimmed by 2 bases and V by 1 base; bases with no gene match: 4. CDR3 amino acids: CASSLGTGINTEAFF. Here the CDR3 DNA reads TGTGCCAGCAGCTTAGGGACAGGAATAAACACTGAAGCTTTCTTT.

This clonotype occurred a few times. The rearrangement links TRBV12-3 or TRBV12-4 to TRBJ2-3; D gene unclear. Trimming left V 6 bases short and J 2 bases short, with 9 bases between. There are 13 residues in the CDR3. CDR3 coding DNA: TGTGCCAGCAGACAACACAACACAGATACGCAGTATTTT. This gives the protein CASRQHNTDTQYF.

The V and J genes are TRBV29-1 and TRBJ2-7, with D maybe TRBD2 (5 bases). Trimming took 2 bases from V and 0 from J, leaving 8 bases between them. CDR1 and CDR2 from the germline V gene are SQVTM and ANQGSEA. The CDR3 runs to 13 residues. The CDR3 nucleotides are TGCAGCGTTGAAAACAGCGGCTCCTACGAGCAGTACTTC. The encoded protein is CSVENSGSYEQYF.

This clonotype occurred a few times. The chain couples TRBV4-3 to TRBJ2-1; 9 nucleotides match TRBD2. The CDR3 runs to 17 residues. V dropped 0 bases and J dropped 4; count of bases not matched to a gene: 7. Looked up from germline, CDR1 is LGHNA and CDR2 is YSLEER. The CDR3 loop reads CASSQDHGTSRYNEQFF. The DNA of the CDR3 is TGCGCCAGCAGCCAAGATCATGGGACTAGCAGATACAATGAGCAGTTCTTC.

Only a few counts were recorded for this clonotype. CDR3 nucleotide sequence: TGTGCCAGCAGGCATAGGACAGAAAGGCTAGGAAACACCATATATTTT. As protein: CASRHRTERLGNTIYF. The rearrangement links TRBV12-3 or TRBV12-4 to TRBJ1-3; weak D call: TRBD1 (6 bases). The CDR3 extends over 16 amino acids. Trimming stripped 6 bases from V and 4 bases from J, with 19 bases between.

The chain links TRBV12-3 or TRBV12-4 to TRBJ1-5; possibly TRBD1 for D (6 bases). The V and J ends lost 3 bases and 5 bases respectively, with 14 bases between them. The CDR3 contains 15 residues. The DNA of the CDR3 is TGTGCCAGCAGTTTGGTTGGACAGTCCGATCAGCCCCAGCATTTT. As protein: CASSLVGQSDQPQHF.

V and J are TRBV5-1 and TRBJ1-1, with TRBD1 matching over 9 bases. With V trimmed by 0 bases and J by 7 bases, 7 bases remained unmatched. Germline values: CDR1 SGHRS, CDR2 YFSETQ. This CDR3 has 15 residues. In DNA form, the CDR3 reads TGCGCCAGCAGCTTGGGGGACAGGGTTTTTGGTGAAGCTTTCTTT. This codes for CASSLGDRVFGEAFF.

This clonotype was recorded at least ten times. The chain joins TRBV3-1 to TRBJ1-2; no clear D. CDR3 length equals 11 residues. In germline, CDR1 is LGHDT, CDR2 YNNKEL (reference sequence). V shed 1 base and J shed 5 bases, with 2 bases lying between them. CDR3 sequence (DNA): TGTGCCAGCAGCCAAGGGTATGGCTACACCTTC. It codes for CASSQGYGYTF.

This clonotype was seen at least ten times. V is TRBV5-4 and J is TRBJ2-7, with D possibly TRBD1 on 5 matching bases. With 4 bases removed from V and 3 bases from J, the gap between germline ends came to 17 bases. Looked up from germline, CDR1 is SGHNT and CDR2 is YYREEE (reference sequence). This CDR3 spans 15 amino acids. The CDR3 DNA is TGTGCCAGCAGCCAAGTTACAGGCAGTAACTACGAGCAGTACTTC. It translates to CASSQVTGSNYEQYF.

This clonotype was seen at least ten times. The rearrangement uses TRBV5-1 and TRBJ1-2; 9 bases are a match to TRBD1. CDR1 SGHRS and CDR2 YFSETQ come from the germline V gene. This CDR3 spans 13 amino acids. V dropped 3 bases and J dropped 4; count of bases not matched to a gene: 1. CDR3 sequence: CASSSTGGYGYTF. As DNA, the CDR3 is TGCGCCAGCAGCTCGACAGGGGGCTATGGCTACACCTTC.

The chain combines TRBV2 with TRBJ1-6; D remains unclear. Germline loops: CDR1 SNHLY, CDR2 FYNNEI. Deletions cut 6 bases from V and 6 bases from J, with 9 bases between. The CDR3 spans 13 residues. The CDR3 loop reads CASREDGNSPLHF. The CDR3 nucleotides are TGTGCCAGCAGGGAGGACGGTAATTCACCCCTCCACTTT. Drawing the rest from reference TRBV2 and TRBJ1-6, the complete variable domain is EPEVTQTPSHQVTQMGQEVILRCVPISNHLYFYWYRQILGQKVEFLVSFYNNEISEKSEIFDDQFSVERPDGSNFTLKIRSTKLEDSAMYFCASREDGNSPLHFGNGTRLTVT.